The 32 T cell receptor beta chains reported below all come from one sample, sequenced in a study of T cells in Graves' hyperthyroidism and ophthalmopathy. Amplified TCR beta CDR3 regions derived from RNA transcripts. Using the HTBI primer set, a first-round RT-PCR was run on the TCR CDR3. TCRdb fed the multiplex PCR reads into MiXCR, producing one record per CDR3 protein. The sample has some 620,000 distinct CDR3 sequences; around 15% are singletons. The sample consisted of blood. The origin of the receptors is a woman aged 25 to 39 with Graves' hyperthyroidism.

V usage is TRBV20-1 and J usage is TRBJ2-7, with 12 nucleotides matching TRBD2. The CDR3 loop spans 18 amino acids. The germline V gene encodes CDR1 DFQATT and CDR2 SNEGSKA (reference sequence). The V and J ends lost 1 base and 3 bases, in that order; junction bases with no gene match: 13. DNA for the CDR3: TGCAGTGCTAGAGGTTGGTCCCGACTAGCGGGGGACCTCTACGAGCAGTACTTC. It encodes CSARGWSRLAGDLYEQYF.

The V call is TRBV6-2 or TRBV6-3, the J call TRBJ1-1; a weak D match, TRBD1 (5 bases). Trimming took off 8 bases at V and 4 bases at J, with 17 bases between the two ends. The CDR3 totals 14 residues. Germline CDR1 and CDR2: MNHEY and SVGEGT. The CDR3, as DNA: TGTGCCAGCTGCCATGGGAGAGGGACCACTGAAGCTTTCTTT. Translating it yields CASCHGRGTTEAFF.

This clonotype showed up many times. The CDR3 DNA reads TGTGCCAGCAGCTTAGAAGGGGCGACTAGCTCCGAGCAGTACTTC. Protein: CASSLEGATSSEQYF. The chain is built from TRBV7-2 and TRBJ2-7; 7 bases match TRBD2. The J segment lost 6 bases and the V segment lost 1 base, leaving 9 bases of the junction unmatched. There are 15 residues in the CDR3. From germline, CDR1 is SGHTA and CDR2 FQGNSA.

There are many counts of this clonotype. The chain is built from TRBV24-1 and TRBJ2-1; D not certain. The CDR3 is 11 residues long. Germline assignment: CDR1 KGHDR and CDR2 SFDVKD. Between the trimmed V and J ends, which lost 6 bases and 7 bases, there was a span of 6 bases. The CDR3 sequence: CATSLSNEQFF. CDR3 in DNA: TGTGCCACCAGTCTTAGTAATGAGCAGTTCTTC.

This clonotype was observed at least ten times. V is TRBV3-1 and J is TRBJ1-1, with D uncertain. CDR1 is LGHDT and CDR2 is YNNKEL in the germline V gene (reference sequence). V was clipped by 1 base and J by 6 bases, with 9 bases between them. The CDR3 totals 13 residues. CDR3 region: CASSQGTSAEAFF. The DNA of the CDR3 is TGTGCCAGCAGCCAAGGGACCTCGGCTGAAGCTTTCTTT. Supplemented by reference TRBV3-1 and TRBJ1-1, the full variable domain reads DTAVSQTPKYLVTQMGNDKSIKCEQNLGHDTMYWYKQDSKKFLKIMFSYNNKELIINETVPNRFSPKSPDKAHLNLHINSLELGDSAVYFCASSQGTSAEAFFGQGTRLTVV.

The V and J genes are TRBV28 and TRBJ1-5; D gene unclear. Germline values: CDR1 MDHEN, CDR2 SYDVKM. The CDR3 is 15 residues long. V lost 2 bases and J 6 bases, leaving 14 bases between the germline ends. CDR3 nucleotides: TGTGCCAGCAGTTTACCGGTATTCGGTGTTCAGCCCCAGCATTTT. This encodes CASSLPVFGVQPQHF.

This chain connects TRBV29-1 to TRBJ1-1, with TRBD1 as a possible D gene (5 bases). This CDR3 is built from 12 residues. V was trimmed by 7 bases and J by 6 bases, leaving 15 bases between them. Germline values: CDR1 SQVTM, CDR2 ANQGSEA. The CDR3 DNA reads TGCAGCGGTGGGGGTATCGCCGCTGAAGCTTTCTTT. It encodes CSGGGIAAEAFF.

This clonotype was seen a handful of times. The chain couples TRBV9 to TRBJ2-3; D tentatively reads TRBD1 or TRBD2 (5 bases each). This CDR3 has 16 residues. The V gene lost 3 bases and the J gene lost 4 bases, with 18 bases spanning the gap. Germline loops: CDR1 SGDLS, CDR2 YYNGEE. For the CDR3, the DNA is TGTGCCAGCAGCGCCCCTCGTGACGGGACCTCAGATACGCAGTATTTT. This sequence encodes CASSAPRDGTSDTQYF.

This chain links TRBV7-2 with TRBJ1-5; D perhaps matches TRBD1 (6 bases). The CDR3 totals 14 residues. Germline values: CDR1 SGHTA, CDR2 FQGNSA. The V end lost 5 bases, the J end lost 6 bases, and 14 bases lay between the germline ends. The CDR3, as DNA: TGTGCCAGCAGCCCGAGGGGGGCCTTTCAGCCCCAGCATTTT. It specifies CASSPRGAFQPQHF. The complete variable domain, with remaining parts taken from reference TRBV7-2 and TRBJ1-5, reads GAGVSQSPSNKVTEKGKDVELRCDPISGHTALYWYRQSLGQGLEFLIYFQGNSAPDKSGLPSDRFSAERTGGSVSTLTIQRTQQEDSAVYLCASSPRGAFQPQHFGDGTRLSIL.

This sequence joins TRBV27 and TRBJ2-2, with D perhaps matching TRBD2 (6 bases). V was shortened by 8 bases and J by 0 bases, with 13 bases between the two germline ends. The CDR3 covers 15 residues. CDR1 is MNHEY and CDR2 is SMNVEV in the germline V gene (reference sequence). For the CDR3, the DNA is TGTGCCAGCTACTCCGGGACTTCGAACACCGGGGAGCTGTTTTTT. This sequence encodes CASYSGTSNTGELFF.

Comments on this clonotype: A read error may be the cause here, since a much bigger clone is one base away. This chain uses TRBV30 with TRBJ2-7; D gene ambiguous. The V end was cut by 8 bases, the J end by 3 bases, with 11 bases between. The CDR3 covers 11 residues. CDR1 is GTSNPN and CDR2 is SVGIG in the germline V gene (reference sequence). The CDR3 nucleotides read TGTGCCCGGATGCAGGACTACGAGCAGTACTTC. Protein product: CARMQDYEQYF.

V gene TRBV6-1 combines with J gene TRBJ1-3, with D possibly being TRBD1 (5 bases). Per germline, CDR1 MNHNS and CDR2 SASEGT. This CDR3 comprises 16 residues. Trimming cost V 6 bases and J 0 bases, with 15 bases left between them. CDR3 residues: CASSLGLGLSGNTIYF. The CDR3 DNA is TGTGCCAGCAGCCTTGGACTGGGACTCTCTGGAAACACCATATATTTT.

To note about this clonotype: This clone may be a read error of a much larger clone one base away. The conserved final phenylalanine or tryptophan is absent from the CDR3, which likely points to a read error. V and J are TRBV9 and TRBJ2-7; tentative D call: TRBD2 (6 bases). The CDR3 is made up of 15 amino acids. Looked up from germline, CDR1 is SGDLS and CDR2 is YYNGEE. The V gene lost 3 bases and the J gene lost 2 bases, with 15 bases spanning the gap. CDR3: CASSAYSGPTYEQYL. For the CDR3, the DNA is TGTGCCAGCAGCGCCTACAGCGGGCCTACCTACGAGCAGTACCTC.

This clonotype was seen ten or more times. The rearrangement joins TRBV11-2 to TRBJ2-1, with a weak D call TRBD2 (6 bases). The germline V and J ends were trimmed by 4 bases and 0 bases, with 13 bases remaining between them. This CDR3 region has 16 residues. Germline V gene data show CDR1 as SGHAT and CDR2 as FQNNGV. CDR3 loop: CASSSGISGSYNEQFF. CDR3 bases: TGTGCCAGCAGCTCCGGAATTAGCGGCTCCTACAATGAGCAGTTCTTC.

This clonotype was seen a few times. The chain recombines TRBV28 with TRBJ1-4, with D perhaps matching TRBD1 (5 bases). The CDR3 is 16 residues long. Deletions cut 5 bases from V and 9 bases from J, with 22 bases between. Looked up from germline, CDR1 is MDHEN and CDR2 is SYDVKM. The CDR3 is CASSGGGLTTEKKLFF. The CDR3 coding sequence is TGTGCCAGCAGTGGGGGGGGTCTTACCACGGAAAAAAAACTGTTTTTT.

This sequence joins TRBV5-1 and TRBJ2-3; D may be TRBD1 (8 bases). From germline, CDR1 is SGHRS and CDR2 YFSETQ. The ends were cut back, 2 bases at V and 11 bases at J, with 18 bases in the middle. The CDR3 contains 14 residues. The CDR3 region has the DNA TGCGCCAGCAGCTTCAACAGGGGGGGGGACGGGCAGTATTTT. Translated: CASSFNRGGDGQYF.

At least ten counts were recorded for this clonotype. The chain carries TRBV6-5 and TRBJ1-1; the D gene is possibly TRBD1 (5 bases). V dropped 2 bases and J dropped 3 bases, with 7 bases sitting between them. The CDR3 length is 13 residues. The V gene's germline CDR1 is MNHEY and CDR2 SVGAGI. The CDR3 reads CASSYDSYTEAFF. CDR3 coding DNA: TGTGCCAGCAGTTACGACAGTTACACTGAAGCTTTCTTT.

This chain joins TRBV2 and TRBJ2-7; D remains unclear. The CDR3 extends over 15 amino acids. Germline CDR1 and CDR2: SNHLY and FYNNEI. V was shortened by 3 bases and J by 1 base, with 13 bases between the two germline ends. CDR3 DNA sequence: TGTGCCAGCAGTGACTTTCGGAGCGTGTCCTACGAGCAGTACTTC. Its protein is CASSDFRSVSYEQYF.

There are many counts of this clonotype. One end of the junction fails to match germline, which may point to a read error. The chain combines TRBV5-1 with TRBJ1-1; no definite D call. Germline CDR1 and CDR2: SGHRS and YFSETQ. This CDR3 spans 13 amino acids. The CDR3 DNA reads TGTGCCAGCAGTTTGGGCGGGAGCACTGAAGCTTTCTTT. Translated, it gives CASSLGGSTEAFF.

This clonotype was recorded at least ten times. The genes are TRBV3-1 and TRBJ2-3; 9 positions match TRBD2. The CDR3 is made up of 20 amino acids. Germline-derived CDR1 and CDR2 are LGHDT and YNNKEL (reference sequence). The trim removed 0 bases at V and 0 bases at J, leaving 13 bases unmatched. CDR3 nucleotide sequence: TGTGCCAGCAGCCAAGACGTCCGTGTTGGGCTAGCGGGGAGCACAGATACGCAGTATTTT. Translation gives CASSQDVRVGLAGSTDTQYF.

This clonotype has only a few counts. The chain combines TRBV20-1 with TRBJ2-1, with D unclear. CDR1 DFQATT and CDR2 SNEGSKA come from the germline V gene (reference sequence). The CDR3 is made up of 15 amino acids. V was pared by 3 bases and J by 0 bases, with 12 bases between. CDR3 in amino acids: CSARPHRSSYNEQFF. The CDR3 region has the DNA TGCAGTGCTAGGCCCCATCGGAGCTCCTACAATGAGCAGTTCTTC.

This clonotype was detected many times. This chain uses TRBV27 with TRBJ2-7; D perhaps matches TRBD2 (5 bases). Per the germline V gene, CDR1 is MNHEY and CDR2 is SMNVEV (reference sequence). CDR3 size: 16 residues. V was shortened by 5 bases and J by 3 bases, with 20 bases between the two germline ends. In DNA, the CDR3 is TGTGCCAGCAGTCCTAGCCCGGGCCCGGTCCGCTACGAGCAGTACTTC. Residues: CASSPSPGPVRYEQYF.

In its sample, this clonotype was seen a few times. CDR3 DNA sequence: TGTGCCAGCAGCTTGGCAGGGGGCGTCTTGAATTCACCCCTCCACTTT. Its translation is CASSLAGGVLNSPLHF. This chain links TRBV5-5 with TRBJ1-6; TRBD1 agrees at 8 bases. The V segment lost 0 bases and the J segment 7 bases; nucleotides outside the gene matches: 6. The CDR3 sequence is 16 residues long. CDR1 and CDR2 (germline): SGHKS, YYEKEE (reference sequence).

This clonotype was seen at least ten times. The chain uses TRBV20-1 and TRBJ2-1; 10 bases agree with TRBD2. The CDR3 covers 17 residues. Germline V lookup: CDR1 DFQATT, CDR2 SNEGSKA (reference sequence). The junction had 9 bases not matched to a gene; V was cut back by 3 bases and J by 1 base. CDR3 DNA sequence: TGCAGTGCTAGGATCTGGCTAGCGGGAGCTTCCTACAATGAGCAGTTCTTC. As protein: CSARIWLAGASYNEQFF.

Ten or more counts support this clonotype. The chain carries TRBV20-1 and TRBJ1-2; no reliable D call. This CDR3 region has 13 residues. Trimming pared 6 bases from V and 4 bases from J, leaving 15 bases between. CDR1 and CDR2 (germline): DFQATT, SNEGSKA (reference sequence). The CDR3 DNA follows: TGCAGTGCCCGACCTGGAGTAGGCTATGGCTACACCTTC. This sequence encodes CSARPGVGYGYTF.

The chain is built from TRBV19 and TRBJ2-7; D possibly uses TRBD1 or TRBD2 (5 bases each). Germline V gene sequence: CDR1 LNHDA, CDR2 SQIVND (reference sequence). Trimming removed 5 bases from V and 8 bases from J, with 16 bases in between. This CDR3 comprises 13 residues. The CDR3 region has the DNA TGTGCCAGTAGTCCCGGGACGGCTCTGAAGCAGTACTTC. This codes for CASSPGTALKQYF.

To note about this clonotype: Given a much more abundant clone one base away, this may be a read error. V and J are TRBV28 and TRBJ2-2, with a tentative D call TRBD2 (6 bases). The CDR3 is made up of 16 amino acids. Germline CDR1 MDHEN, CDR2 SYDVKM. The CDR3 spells CASSFWREGRAGGLFF. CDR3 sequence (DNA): TGTGCCAGCAGTTTCTGGCGGGAAGGACGTGCCGGGGGGCTGTTTTTT.

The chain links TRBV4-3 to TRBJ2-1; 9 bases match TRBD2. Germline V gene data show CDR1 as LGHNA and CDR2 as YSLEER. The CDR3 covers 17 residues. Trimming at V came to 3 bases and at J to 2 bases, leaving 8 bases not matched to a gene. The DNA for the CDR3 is TGCGCCAGCAGCCACCTCGCGGCGGGAGGGACCTACAATGAGCAGTTCTTC. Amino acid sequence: CASSHLAAGGTYNEQFF.

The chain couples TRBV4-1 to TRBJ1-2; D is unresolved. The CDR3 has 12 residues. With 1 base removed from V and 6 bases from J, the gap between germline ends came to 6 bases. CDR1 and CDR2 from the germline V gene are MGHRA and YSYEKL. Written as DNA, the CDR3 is TGCGCCAGCAGCCAAGGTCGTAATGGCTACACCTTC. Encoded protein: CASSQGRNGYTF.

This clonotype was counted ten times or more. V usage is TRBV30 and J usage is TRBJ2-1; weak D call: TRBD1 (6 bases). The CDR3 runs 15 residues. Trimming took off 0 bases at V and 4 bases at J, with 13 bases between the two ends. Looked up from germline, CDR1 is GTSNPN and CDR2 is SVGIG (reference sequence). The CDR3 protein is CAWSVRRRGYNEQFF. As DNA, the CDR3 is TGTGCCTGGAGTGTACGACGTAGGGGGTACAATGAGCAGTTCTTC. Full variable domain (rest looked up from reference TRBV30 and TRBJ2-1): SQTIHQWPATLVQPVGSPLSLECTVEGTSNPNLYWYRQAAGRGLQLLFYSVGIGQISSEVPQNLSASRPQDRQFILSSKKLLLSDSGFYLCAWSVRRRGYNEQFFGPGTRLTVL.

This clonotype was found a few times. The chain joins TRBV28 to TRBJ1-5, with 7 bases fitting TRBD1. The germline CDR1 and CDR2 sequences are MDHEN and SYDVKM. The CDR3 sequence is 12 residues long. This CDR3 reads CAGQRINQPQHF. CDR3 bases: TGTGCGGGACAGAGGATCAATCAGCCCCAGCATTTT.

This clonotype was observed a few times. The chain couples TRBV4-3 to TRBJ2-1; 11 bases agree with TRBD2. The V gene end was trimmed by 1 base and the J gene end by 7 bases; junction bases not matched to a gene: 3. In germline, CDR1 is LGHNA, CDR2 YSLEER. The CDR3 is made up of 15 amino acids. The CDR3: CASSQGPSGRNEQFF. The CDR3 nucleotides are TGCGCCAGCAGCCAAGGTCCTAGCGGGAGGAATGAGCAGTTCTTC.